This T cell receptor beta chain was recovered during a study of cytomegalovirus exposure and HLA in healthy donors. Study results and limitations: In most subjects, TCR beta sequences reportedly gave accurate predictions of HLA-A and HLA-B alleles. A list of around 160 TCR beta chains associated with cytomegalovirus was given.

The germline gives CDR1 MDHEN, CDR2 SYDVKM. Deletions cut 3 bases from V and 1 base from J, with 9 bases between. The CDR3 contains 14 residues. As to this clone: Its target is not known.

The PCR contained 60 Vbeta and 13 Jbeta primers. TCRdb's table, derived via immunoSEQ multiplex PCR, lists solely in-frame clones and lacks some. The table has about 95,000 clones, less than 85% seen once. Sequenced material: PBMCs. V gene TRBV28 combines with J gene TRBJ1-1; the D gene is possibly TRBD1 (5 bases). The TCR originated in a man aged 25-45 years in good health and CMV-seropositive. CDR3 nucleotide sequence: TGTGCCAGCAGTTTGGCGGGGGGGAACACTGAAGCTTTCTTT. Its translation is CASSLAGGNTEAFF.